These 3 T cell receptor beta chains share one sample of origin, sequenced in a study of cytomegalovirus exposure and HLA in healthy donors. The PCR ran on 60 Vbeta and 13 Jbeta primers. Sequencing used immunoSEQ multiplex PCR; TCRdb keeps in-frame clones, though not all of them. This table holds some 120,000 clones, roughly 77% found once. Sequences were obtained from PBMCs. Receptor source: a man aged 18 to 30 in good health and CMV-seronegative.

The rearrangement joins TRBV29-1 to TRBJ2-5; possibly TRBD1 for D (5 bases). The V gene lost 5 bases and the J gene lost 4 bases, with 11 bases spanning the gap. Germline V gene sequence: CDR1 SQVTM, CDR2 ANQGSEA. CDR3 length equals 12 residues. DNA of the CDR3: TGCAGCGTTCAGGGAAGTCGAGAGACCCAGTACTTC. Its translation: CSVQGSRETQYF.

This chain joins TRBV14 and TRBJ1-6; 10 bases align to TRBD1. The CDR3 runs 16 residues. The junction had 7 bases not matched to a gene; V was cut back by 2 bases and J by 9 bases. The germline V gene has CDR1 SGHDN and CDR2 FVKESK. Here the CDR3 DNA reads TGTGCCAGCAGCCAACTGGGGGGACAGGGGAGTTCACCCCTCCACTTT. Its protein is CASSQLGGQGSSPLHF.

The chain couples TRBV19 to TRBJ1-2; D uncertain. The V gene lost 5 bases and the J gene lost 6 bases, with 13 bases spanning the gap. Germline CDR1 reads LNHDA; CDR2 reads SQIVND (reference sequence). The CDR3 length is 13 residues. CDR3 region: CASSPSPGNGYTF. The DNA for the CDR3 is TGTGCCAGTAGTCCCTCCCCGGGTAATGGCTACACCTTC.